This T cell receptor (beta chain) was found in a study of blood T cell repertoires in COVID-19. Study information: The study drew acute and convalescent COVID-19 samples from the United States, Italy and Spain. PBMCs, B-cell-depleted T cells, or T cells provided the cDNA or gDNA that made up the material.

This clone was seen just once. Original data processing: Amplifying reference gene primers gave estimates of nucleated cell counts. Here immunoSEQ multiplex PCR was the method, and the copy in TCRdb shows in-frame clones only, minus some. The V and J calls and clone size come from that table; D and trimming were worked out from the DNA. The table has under 300,000 clones, approximately 78% seen once; the top ten hold around 3.4%. Germline V gene data show CDR1 as MNHEY and CDR2 as SVGAGI. With 6 bases removed from V and 9 bases from J, the gap between germline ends came to 15 bases. The CDR3 runs 13 residues.

This chain uses TRBV6-5 with TRBJ2-1, with D perhaps matching TRBD2 (5 bases). The clonotype comes from a woman between 18 and 29 years old with acute or convalescent COVID-19. Sequencing was performed on peripheral blood. The CDR3 region is CASRTTWSGEQFF. For the CDR3, the DNA is TGTGCCAGCAGGACTACCTGGAGCGGTGAGCAGTTCTTC.